Below, 19 T cell receptor beta chains from the same sample are listed, as sequenced in a study of blood T cell repertoires in COVID-19. Here immunoSEQ multiplex PCR was the method, and the copy in TCRdb shows in-frame clones only, minus some. The sample consists of around 36,000 clones, around 85% of them appearing once. Sequenced input: peripheral blood. Receptors were obtained from a man aged 60 to 69 with acute or convalescent COVID-19.

This clone was recorded once. The chain uses TRBV27 and TRBJ1-6, with D unresolved. Trimming removed 7 bases from V and 8 bases from J, with 15 bases in between. CDR3 length equals 14 residues. In germline, CDR1 is MNHEY, CDR2 SMNVEV (reference sequence). The DNA for the CDR3 is TGTGCCAGCACCCCACGGTTCCGGGATTCACCCCTCCACTTT. It is translated as CASTPRFRDSPLHF.

This CDR3 is CASSLDGDEQYF. The DNA of the CDR3 is TGTGCCAGCAGTTTAGACGGGGACGAGCAGTACTTC. This chain joins TRBV12-3 or TRBV12-4 and TRBJ2-7; D is possibly TRBD2 (5 bases). CDR3 length equals 12 residues. With 1 base removed from V and 5 bases from J, the gap between germline ends came to 6 bases.

V usage is TRBV2 and J usage is TRBJ2-7; no firm D call. Per germline, CDR1 SNHLY and CDR2 FYNNEI. V lost 8 bases and J 2 bases, leaving 16 bases between the germline ends. The CDR3 is made up of 14 amino acids. CDR3 loop: CASSLGDGTYEQYF. The CDR3, as DNA: TGTGCCAGCTCTTTAGGAGACGGTACCTACGAGCAGTACTTC.

The J gene is TRBJ1-1, the V gene TRBV6-1; D gene uncertain. The CDR3 consists of 13 residues. Germline loops: CDR1 MNHNS, CDR2 SASEGT. Trimming shortened V by 2 bases and J by 5 bases, and 9 bases separated the two germline ends. The CDR3 bases are TGTGCCAGCAGTGAAATCCGGAGAACTGAAGCTTTCTTT. As protein: CASSEIRRTEAFF.

V usage is TRBV19 and J usage is TRBJ2-5, with a weak D call TRBD2 (6 bases). V lost 6 bases to trimming and J lost 4 bases, with 9 bases between them. Germline loops: CDR1 LNHDA, CDR2 SQIVND (reference sequence). The CDR3 sequence is 12 residues long. The CDR3 region is CASRKGGETQYF. In nucleotides, the CDR3 is TGTGCCAGTAGAAAGGGAGGAGAGACCCAGTACTTC. Supplemented by reference TRBV19 and TRBJ2-5, the full variable domain reads DGGITQSPKYLFRKEGQNVTLSCEQNLNHDAMYWYRQDPGQGLRLIYYSQIVNDFQKGDIAEGYSVSREKKESFPLTVTSAQKNPTAFYLCASRKGGETQYFGPGTRLLVL.

This clone is large within its sample. This chain links TRBV6-2 or TRBV6-3 with TRBJ1-1; no firm D call. In germline, CDR1 is MNHEY, CDR2 SVGEGT. The ends were cut back, 5 bases at V and 4 bases at J, with 11 bases in the middle. The CDR3 is made up of 13 amino acids. CDR3 amino acids: CASSTPTGTEAFF. For the CDR3, the DNA is TGTGCCAGCAGTACCCCTACGGGCACTGAAGCTTTCTTT.

The chain has TRBV7-2 and TRBJ2-2; TRBD2 matches at 8 bases. The J segment lost 5 bases and the V segment lost 2 bases, leaving 7 bases of the junction unmatched. This CDR3 contains 16 residues. The germline gives CDR1 SGHTA, CDR2 FQGNSA. The CDR3 region has the DNA TGTGCCAGCAGCTTAAGGACGGGGGGGCGTACCGGGGAGCTGTTTTTT. Amino acids: CASSLRTGGRTGELFF. The full variable domain, with the rest looked up from reference TRBV7-2 and TRBJ2-2, is GAGVSQSPSNKVTEKGKDVELRCDPISGHTALYWYRQSLGQGLEFLIYFQGNSAPDKSGLPSDRFSAERTGGSVSTLTIQRTQQEDSAVYLCASSLRTGGRTGELFFGEGSRLTVL.

The chain is built from TRBV28 and TRBJ2-7; 7 bases line up with TRBD2. The CDR3 has 15 amino acids. The junction had 19 bases not matched to a gene; V was cut back by 11 bases and J by 6 bases. Germline V gene sequence: CDR1 MDHEN, CDR2 SYDVKM. The CDR3 is CASAPGTTTSGEQYF. CDR3 coding DNA: TGTGCCTCAGCGCCGGGGACTACAACATCGGGCGAGCAGTACTTC. Variable domain in full (rest from reference TRBV28 and TRBJ2-7): DVKVTQSSRYLVKRTGEKVFLECVQDMDHENMFWYRQDPGLGLRLIYFSYDVKMKEKGDIPEGYSVSREKKERFSLILESASTNQTSMYLCASAPGTTTSGEQYFGPGTRLTVT.

The V gene is TRBV5-1, the J gene TRBJ2-7, with 9 bases that match TRBD1. The CDR3 has 16 amino acids. The V and J ends lost 3 bases and 2 bases, in that order; junction bases with no gene match: 9. The germline V gene encodes CDR1 SGHRS and CDR2 YFSETQ. This CDR3 is CASSWDRDRVTYEQYF. For the CDR3, the DNA is TGCGCCAGCAGCTGGGACCGGGACAGGGTCACCTACGAGCAGTACTTC.

V gene TRBV28 combines with J gene TRBJ2-7, with 12 nucleotides matching TRBD2. This CDR3 region has 16 residues. CDR1 MDHEN and CDR2 SYDVKM come from the germline V gene. V shed 3 bases, J shed 3 bases, and the junction held 6 bases outside the gene matches. CDR3 bases: TGTGCCAGCAGTTTTCTAGCGGGAGGGGCAATCTACGAGCAGTACTTC. Its protein product is CASSFLAGGAIYEQYF.

The rearrangement uses TRBV10-3 and TRBJ1-6; possible D gene TRBD1, 6 bases. Between the trimmed V and J ends, which lost 2 bases and 10 bases, there was a span of 18 bases. Germline V lookup: CDR1 ENHRY, CDR2 SYGVKD. The CDR3 totals 16 residues. In DNA form, the CDR3 reads TGTGCCATCAGTGAGGAGAAGGACAGCTTTTCGTCACCCCTCCACTTT. This encodes CAISEEKDSFSSPLHF.

The chain combines TRBV28 with TRBJ2-4; no clear D. V shed 3 bases and J shed 0 bases, with 6 bases lying between them. This CDR3 contains 14 residues. Germline-derived CDR1 and CDR2 are MDHEN and SYDVKM. The CDR3 loop reads CASSFPGAKNIQYF. The CDR3 nucleotides read TGTGCCAGCAGTTTTCCGGGAGCCAAAAACATTCAGTACTTC.

The chain has TRBV3-1 (or the pseudogene TRBV3-2) and TRBJ1-6; the D is unclear. The germline gives CDR1 LGHDT, CDR2 YNNKEL (reference sequence). Trimming cost V 4 bases and J 8 bases, with 6 bases left between them. The CDR3 sequence is 12 residues long. CDR3 residues: CASSRSDSPLHF. The DNA of the CDR3 is TGTGCCAGCAGCCGATCGGATTCACCCCTCCACTTT.

This rearrangement joins TRBV30 to TRBJ1-2; D ambiguous. The CDR3 covers 10 residues. The V and J ends lost 6 bases and 8 bases respectively, with 10 bases between them. The germline CDR1 and CDR2 sequences are GTSNPN and SVGIG (reference sequence). The CDR3 region has the DNA TGTGCCTGCATCGGTCGCGGCTACACCTTC. This translates into CACIGRGYTF.

The chain joins TRBV6-1 to TRBJ1-3; no reliable D call. The CDR3 contains 14 residues. Trimming took off 2 bases at V and 0 bases at J, with 5 bases between the two ends. From germline, CDR1 is MNHNS and CDR2 SASEGT. The CDR3 here is CASSESGSGNTIYF. The CDR3 bases are TGTGCCAGCAGTGAATCGGGCTCTGGAAACACCATATATTTT.

This clone was counted a single time. The V gene is TRBV30, the J gene TRBJ1-1, with D possibly matching TRBD1 (6 bases). Trimming pared 1 base from V and 1 base from J, leaving 16 bases between. Germline V gene sequence: CDR1 GTSNPN, CDR2 SVGIG (reference sequence). The CDR3 is 16 amino acids. CDR3 DNA sequence: TGTGCCTGGAGTGGGGGCTGGGGCAGGGGGAACACTGAAGCTTTCTTT. Its translation: CAWSGGWGRGNTEAFF.

This chain uses TRBV30 with TRBJ1-1; D is perhaps TRBD1 (6 bases). CDR3 length: 11 amino acids. The V gene's germline CDR1 is GTSNPN and CDR2 SVGIG (reference sequence). V lost 4 bases, J lost 4 bases, and 7 bases lay in between. This CDR3 is CAWKQGTEAFF. For the CDR3, the DNA is TGTGCCTGGAAACAGGGCACTGAAGCTTTCTTT.

This chain uses TRBV7-2 with TRBJ2-5; 13 bases map to TRBD2. The germline gives CDR1 SGHTA, CDR2 FQGNSA. This CDR3 comprises 16 residues. Trimming at V came to 3 bases and at J to 1 base, leaving 2 bases not matched to a gene. The DNA for the CDR3 is TGTGCCAGCAGCTTCGGACTAGCGGGGGTCCAAGAGACCCAGTACTTC. It translates to CASSFGLAGVQETQYF.

This chain uses TRBV25-1 with TRBJ2-3; 11 nucleotides match TRBD2. Germline V gene lookup returns CDR1 MGHDK and CDR2 SYGVNS. Trimming removed 3 bases from V and 1 base from J; junction bases left unmatched: 6. This CDR3 contains 17 residues. The CDR3 loop reads CASSEGLAVGGTDTQYF. CDR3 bases: TGTGCCAGCAGTGAGGGACTAGCGGTAGGTGGCACAGATACGCAGTATTTT. Filled out from reference TRBV25-1 and TRBJ2-3, the complete variable domain reads EADIYQTPRYLVIGTGKKITLECSQTMGHDKMYWYQQDPGMELHLIHYSYGVNSTEKGDLSSESTVSRIRTEHFPLTLESARPSHTSQYLCASSEGLAVGGTDTQYFGPGTRLTVL.